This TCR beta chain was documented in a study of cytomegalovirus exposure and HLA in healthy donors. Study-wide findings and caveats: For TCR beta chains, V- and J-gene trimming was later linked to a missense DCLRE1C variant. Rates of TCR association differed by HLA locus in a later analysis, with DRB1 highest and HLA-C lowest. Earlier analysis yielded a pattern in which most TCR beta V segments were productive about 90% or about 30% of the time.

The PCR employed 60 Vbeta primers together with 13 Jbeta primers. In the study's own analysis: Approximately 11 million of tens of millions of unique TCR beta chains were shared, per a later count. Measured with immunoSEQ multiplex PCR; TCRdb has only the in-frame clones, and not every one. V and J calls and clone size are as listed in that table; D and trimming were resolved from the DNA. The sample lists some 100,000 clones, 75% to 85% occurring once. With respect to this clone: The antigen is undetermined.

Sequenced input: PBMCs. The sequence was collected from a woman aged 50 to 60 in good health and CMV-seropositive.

CDR3 sequence: CASSLTSGRPNEQFF. CDR3 in DNA: TGTGCCAGCAGTTTGACTAGCGGGAGACCGAATGAGCAGTTCTTC. The chain uses TRBV27 and TRBJ2-1; 12 bases are a match to TRBD2. Germline assignment: CDR1 MNHEY and CDR2 SMNVEV (reference sequence). The CDR3 consists of 15 residues. Trimming cost V 3 bases and J 7 bases; bases outside gene matches: 4.